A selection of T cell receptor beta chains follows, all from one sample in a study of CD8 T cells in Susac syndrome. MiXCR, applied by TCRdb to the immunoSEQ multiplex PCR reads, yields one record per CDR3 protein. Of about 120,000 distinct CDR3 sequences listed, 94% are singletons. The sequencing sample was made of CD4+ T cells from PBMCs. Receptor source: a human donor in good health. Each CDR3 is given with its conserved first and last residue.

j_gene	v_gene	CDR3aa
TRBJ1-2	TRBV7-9	CASSPPGGSNYGYTF
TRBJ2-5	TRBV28	CASSPRAGGGQETQYF
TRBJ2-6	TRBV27	CASSLRPFGQGSSGANVLTF
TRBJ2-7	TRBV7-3	CASSLALAGDGEQYF
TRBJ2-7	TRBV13	CASSQTKWTENYEQYF
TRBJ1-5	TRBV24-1	CATSDSGQPQHF
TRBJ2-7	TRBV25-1	CASSMDRATYEQYF
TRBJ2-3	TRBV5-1	CASSLPGGTSTDTQYF
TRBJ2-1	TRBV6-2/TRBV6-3	CASITGNEQFF
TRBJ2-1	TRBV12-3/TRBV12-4	CASSPRQEQFF
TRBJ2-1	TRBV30	CAWSPSGGEQFF
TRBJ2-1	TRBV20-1	CSASPTTYYNEQFF
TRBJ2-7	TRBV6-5	CASSYHREYYEQYF
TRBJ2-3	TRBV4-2	CASSQDAGRGGFTDTQYF